This T cell receptor beta chain was captured in a study of neurological immune-mediated disorders. The time point here: longitudinal time-point 3. At least ten counts were recorded for this clonotype. With 10-nucleotide random UMIs, 5'RACE was used to make the cDNA. From 15-18 subjects, over 200 million TCR-beta sequences were obtained in each sequencing run. TCRdb ran MiXCR on the 5' RACE reads and lists one entry per CDR3 protein. The table lists around 53,000 distinct CDR3 sequences, 6.5% to 8.5% of them singletons. Material for sequencing was PBMCs. The clonotype originates from a woman between 40 and 55 years old in good health.

CDR3: CASSLFIGPSTSAIYF. The CDR3 bases are TGTGCCAGCAGCTTGTTCATAGGGCCCAGTACGTCTGCCATATATTTT. The chain is built from TRBV7-2 and TRBJ1-3; no definite D call. Trimming pared 3 bases from V and 11 bases from J, leaving 23 bases between. The germline gives CDR1 SGHTA, CDR2 FQGNSA. CDR3 length equals 16 residues.